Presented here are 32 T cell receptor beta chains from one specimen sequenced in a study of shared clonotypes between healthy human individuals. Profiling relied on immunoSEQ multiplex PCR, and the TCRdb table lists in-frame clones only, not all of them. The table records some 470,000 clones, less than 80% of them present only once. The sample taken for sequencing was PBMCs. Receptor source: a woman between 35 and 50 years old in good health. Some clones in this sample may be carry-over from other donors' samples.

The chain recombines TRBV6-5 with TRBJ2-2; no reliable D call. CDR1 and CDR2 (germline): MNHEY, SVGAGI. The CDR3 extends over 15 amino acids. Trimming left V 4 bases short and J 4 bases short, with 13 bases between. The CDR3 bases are TGTGCCAGCAGTTCCGGGCCCCAGCGCACCGGGGAGCTGTTTTTT. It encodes CASSSGPQRTGELFF.

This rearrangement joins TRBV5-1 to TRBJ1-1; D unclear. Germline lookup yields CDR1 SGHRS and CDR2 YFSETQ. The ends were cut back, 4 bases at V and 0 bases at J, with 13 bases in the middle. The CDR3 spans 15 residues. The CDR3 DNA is TGCGCCAGCAGCCCTTCGACTGTAATGAACACTGAAGCTTTCTTT. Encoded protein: CASSPSTVMNTEAFF.

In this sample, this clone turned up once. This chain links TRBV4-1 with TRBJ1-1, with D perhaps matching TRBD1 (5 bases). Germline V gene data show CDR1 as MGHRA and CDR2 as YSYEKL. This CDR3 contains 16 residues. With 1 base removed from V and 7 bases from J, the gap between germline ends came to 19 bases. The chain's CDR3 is CASSQGVVGGWVEAFF. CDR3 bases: TGCGCCAGCAGCCAAGGCGTCGTCGGGGGGTGGGTTGAAGCTTTCTTT.

CDR3 loop: CASSQEFGSTDTQYF. The CDR3 DNA sequence: TGTGCCAGCAGCCAAGAATTCGGGAGCACAGATACGCAGTATTTT. This chain links TRBV4-2 with TRBJ2-3; unclear D gene. Trimming shortened V by 0 bases and J by 0 bases, and 7 bases separated the two germline ends. Germline assignment: CDR1 LGHNA and CDR2 YNFKEQ. The CDR3 extends over 15 amino acids.

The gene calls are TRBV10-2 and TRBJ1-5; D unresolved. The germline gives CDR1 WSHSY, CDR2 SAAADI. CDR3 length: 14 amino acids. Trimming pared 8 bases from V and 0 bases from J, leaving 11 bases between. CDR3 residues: CASGEQLSNQPQHF. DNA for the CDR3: TGCGCCAGCGGGGAGCAGCTTAGCAATCAGCCCCAGCATTTT.

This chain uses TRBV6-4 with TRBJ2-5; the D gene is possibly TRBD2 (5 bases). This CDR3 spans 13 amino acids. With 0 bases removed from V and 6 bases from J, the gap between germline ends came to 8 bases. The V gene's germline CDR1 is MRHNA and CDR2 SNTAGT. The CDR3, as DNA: TGTGCCAGCAGTGACTCGTCGGGAAAGACCCAGTACTTC. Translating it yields CASSDSSGKTQYF.

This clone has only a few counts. CDR3 DNA sequence: TGTGCCAGCAGCCAGGGACTAGCGGGAGATACCGGGGAGCTGTTTTTT. This gives the protein CASSQGLAGDTGELFF. V is TRBV7-3 and J is TRBJ2-2, with 14 bases matching TRBD2. V was clipped by 5 bases and J by 5 bases; unmatched bases: 4. The CDR3 contains 16 residues. CDR1 and CDR2 (germline): SGHTA, FQGTGA.

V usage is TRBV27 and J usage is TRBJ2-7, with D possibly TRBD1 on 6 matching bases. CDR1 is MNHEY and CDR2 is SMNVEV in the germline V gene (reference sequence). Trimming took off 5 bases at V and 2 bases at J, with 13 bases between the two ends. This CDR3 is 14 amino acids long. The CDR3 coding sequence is TGTGCCAGCAGTCCGGGACACCGAACCTACGAGCAGTACTTC. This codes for CASSPGHRTYEQYF.

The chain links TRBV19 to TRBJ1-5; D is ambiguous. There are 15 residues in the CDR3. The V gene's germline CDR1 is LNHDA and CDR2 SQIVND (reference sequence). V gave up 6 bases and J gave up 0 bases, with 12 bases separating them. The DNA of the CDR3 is TGTGCCAGTAGCCGGACGGTTTATAGCAATCAGCCCCAGCATTTT. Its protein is CASSRTVYSNQPQHF.

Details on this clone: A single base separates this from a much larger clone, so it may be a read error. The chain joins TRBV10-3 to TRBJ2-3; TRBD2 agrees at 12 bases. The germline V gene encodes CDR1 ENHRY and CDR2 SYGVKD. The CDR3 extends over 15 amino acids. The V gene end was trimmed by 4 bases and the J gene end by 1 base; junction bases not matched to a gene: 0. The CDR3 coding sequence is TGTGCCATCAGTGGACTAGCGGGAGGCACAGATACGCAGTATTTT. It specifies CAISGLAGGTDTQYF.

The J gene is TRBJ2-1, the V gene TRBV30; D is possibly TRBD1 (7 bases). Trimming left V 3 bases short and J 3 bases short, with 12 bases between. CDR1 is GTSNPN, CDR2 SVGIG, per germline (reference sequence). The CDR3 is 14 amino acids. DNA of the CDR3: TGTGCCTGGAGCCCAGGGGGAGGCTACAATGAGCAGTTCTTC. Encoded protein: CAWSPGGGYNEQFF. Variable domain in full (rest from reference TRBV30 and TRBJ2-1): SQTIHQWPATLVQPVGSPLSLECTVEGTSNPNLYWYRQAAGRGLQLLFYSVGIGQISSEVPQNLSASRPQDRQFILSSKKLLLSDSGFYLCAWSPGGGYNEQFFGPGTRLTVL.

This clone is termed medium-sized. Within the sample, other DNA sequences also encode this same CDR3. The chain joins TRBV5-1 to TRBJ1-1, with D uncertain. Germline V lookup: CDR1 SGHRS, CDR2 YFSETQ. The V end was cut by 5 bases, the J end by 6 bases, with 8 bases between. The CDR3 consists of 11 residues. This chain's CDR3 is CASRDYSEAFF. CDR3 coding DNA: TGCGCCAGCAGGGATTATTCTGAAGCTTTCTTT. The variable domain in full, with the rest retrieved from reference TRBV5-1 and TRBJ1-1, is KAGVTQTPRYLIKTRGQQVTLSCSPISGHRSVSWYQQTPGQGLQFLFEYFSETQRNKGNFPGRFSGRQFSNSRSEMNVSTLELGDSALYLCASRDYSEAFFGQGTRLTVV.

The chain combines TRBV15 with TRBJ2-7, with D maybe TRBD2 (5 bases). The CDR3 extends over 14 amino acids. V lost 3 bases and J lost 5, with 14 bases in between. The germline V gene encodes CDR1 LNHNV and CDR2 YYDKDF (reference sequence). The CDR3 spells CATSRRARIDEQYF. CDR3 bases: TGTGCCACCAGCAGGAGGGCGCGGATCGACGAGCAGTACTTC.

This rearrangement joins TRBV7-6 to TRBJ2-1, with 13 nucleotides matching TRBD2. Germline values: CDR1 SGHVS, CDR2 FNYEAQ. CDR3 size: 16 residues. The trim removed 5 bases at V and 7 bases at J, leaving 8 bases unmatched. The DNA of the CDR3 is TGTGCCAGCAGCGGGGGAGGACTAGCGGGAGTGAATGAGCAGTTCTTC. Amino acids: CASSGGGLAGVNEQFF.

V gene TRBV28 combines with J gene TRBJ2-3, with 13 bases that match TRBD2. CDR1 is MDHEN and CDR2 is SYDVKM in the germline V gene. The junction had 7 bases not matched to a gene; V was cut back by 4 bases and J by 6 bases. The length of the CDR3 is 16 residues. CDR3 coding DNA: TGTGCCAGCAGTTCCCAAGGACTAGCGGGAGTTGATACGCAGTATTTT. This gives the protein CASSSQGLAGVDTQYF.

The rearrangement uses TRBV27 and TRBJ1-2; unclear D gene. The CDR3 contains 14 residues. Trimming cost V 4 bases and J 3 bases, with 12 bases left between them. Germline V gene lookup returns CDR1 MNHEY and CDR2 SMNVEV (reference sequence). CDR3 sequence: CASSSGVLDYGYTF. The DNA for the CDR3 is TGTGCCAGCAGTTCGGGTGTGTTGGACTATGGCTACACCTTC.

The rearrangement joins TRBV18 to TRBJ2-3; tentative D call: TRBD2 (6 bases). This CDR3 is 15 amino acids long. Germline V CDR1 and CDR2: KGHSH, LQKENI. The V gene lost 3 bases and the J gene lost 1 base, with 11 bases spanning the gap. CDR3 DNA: TGTGCCAGCTCACCGTCTAGCGAAGGCACAGATACGCAGTATTTT. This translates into CASSPSSEGTDTQYF.

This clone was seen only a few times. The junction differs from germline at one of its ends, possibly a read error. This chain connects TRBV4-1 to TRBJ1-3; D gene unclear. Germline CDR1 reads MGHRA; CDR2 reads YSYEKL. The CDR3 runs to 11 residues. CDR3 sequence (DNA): TGCGCCGGCAGCTCTGGAAACACCATATATTTT. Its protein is CAGSSGNTIYF.

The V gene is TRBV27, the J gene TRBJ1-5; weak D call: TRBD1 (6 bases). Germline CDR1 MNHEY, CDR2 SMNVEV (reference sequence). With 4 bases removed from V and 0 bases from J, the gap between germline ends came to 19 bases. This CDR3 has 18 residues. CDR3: CASSSSMGAYYSNQPQHF. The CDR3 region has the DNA TGTGCCAGCAGTTCATCTATGGGGGCCTACTATAGCAATCAGCCCCAGCATTTT.

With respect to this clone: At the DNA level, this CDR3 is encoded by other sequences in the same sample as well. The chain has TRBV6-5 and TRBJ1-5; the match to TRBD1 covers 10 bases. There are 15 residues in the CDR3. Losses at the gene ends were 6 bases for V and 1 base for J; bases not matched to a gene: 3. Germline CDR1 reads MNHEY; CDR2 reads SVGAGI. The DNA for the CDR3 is TGTGCCAGCAGCCCGGACAGGGGGAGCAATCAGCCCCAGCATTTT. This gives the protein CASSPDRGSNQPQHF.

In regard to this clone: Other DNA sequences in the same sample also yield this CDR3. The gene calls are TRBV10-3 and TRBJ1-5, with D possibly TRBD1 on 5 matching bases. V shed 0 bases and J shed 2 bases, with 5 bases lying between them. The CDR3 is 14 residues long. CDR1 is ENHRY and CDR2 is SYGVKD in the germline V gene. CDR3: CAISESGGNQPQHF. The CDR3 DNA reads TGTGCCATCAGTGAGTCGGGGGGCAATCAGCCCCAGCATTTT.

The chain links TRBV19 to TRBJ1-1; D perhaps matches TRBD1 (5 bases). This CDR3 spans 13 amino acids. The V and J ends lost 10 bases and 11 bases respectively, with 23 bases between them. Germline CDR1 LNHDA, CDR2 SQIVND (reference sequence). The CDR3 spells CATQQGTPPFAFF. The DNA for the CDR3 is TGTGCCACCCAGCAGGGAACCCCCCCGTTCGCTTTCTTT.

The CDR3 spells CASSLYGLYNEQFF. The CDR3 nucleotides are TGTGCCAGCAGTTTATACGGGTTGTACAATGAGCAGTTCTTC. The gene calls are TRBV27 and TRBJ2-1; no definite D call. Trimming removed 1 base from V and 4 bases from J, with 8 bases in between. CDR1 and CDR2 from the germline V gene are MNHEY and SMNVEV (reference sequence). CDR3 length: 14 residues.

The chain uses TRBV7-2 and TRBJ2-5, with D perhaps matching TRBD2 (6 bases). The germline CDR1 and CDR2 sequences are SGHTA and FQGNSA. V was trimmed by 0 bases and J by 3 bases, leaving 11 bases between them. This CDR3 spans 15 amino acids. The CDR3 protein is CASSLALARKETQYF. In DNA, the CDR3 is TGTGCCAGCAGCTTAGCGCTAGCGAGGAAAGAGACCCAGTACTTC. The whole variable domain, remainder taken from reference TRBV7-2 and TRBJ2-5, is GAGVSQSPSNKVTEKGKDVELRCDPISGHTALYWYRQSLGQGLEFLIYFQGNSAPDKSGLPSDRFSAERTGGSVSTLTIQRTQQEDSAVYLCASSLALARKETQYFGPGTRLLVL.

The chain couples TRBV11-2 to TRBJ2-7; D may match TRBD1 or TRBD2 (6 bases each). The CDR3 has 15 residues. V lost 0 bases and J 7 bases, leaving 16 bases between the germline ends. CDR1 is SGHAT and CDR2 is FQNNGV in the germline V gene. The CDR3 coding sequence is TGTGCCAGCAGCTTAGATCTGGGGGCGCGGGGTGAGCAGTACTTC. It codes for CASSLDLGARGEQYF.

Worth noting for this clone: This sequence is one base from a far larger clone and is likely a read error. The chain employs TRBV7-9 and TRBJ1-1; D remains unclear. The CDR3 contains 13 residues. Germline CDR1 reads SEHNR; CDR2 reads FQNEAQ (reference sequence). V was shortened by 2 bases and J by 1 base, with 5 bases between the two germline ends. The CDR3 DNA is TGTGCCAGCAGCTTATGGGGGAACACTGAAGCTTTCTTT. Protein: CASSLWGNTEAFF.

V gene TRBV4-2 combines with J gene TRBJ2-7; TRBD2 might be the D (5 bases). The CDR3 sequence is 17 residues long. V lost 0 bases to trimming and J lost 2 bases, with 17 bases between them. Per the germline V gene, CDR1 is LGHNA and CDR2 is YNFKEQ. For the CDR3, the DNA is TGTGCCAGCAGCCAAGAGGGATACGGGGTCGGCACCTACGAGCAGTACTTC. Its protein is CASSQEGYGVGTYEQYF.

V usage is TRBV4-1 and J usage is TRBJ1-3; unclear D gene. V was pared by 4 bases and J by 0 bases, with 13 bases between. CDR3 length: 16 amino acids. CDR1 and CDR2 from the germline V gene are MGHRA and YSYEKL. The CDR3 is CASSRHHPDSGNTIYF. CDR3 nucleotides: TGCGCCAGCAGCCGTCACCACCCGGACTCTGGAAACACCATATATTTT.

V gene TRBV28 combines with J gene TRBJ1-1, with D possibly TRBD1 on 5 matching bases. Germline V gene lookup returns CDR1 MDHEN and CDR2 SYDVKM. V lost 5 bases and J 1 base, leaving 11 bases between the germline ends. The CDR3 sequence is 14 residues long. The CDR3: CASSRWGENTEAFF. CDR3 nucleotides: TGTGCCAGCAGTCGTTGGGGCGAGAACACTGAAGCTTTCTTT.

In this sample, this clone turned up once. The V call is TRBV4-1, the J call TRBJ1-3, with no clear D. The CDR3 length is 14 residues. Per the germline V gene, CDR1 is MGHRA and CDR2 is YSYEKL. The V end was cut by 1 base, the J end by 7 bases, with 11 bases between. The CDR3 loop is CASSQGGGGNTIYF. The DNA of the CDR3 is TGCGCCAGCAGCCAAGGGGGAGGCGGGAACACCATATATTTT.

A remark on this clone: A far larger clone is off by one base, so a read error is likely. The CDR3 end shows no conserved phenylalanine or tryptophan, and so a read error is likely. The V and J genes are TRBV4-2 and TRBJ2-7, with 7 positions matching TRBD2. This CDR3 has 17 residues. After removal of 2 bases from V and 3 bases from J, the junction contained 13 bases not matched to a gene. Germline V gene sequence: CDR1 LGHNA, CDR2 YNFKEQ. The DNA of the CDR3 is TGTGCCAGCAGCCAATCGGTATCGCGGGAGATTCTCTACGAGCAGTACCTC. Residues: CASSQSVSREILYEQYL.

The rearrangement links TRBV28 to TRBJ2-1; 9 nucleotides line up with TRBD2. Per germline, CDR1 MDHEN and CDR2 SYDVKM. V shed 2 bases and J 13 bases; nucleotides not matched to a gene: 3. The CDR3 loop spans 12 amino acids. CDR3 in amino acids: CASSLAGGRQFF. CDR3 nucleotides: TGTGCCAGCAGTTTAGCGGGAGGGAGACAGTTCTTC.